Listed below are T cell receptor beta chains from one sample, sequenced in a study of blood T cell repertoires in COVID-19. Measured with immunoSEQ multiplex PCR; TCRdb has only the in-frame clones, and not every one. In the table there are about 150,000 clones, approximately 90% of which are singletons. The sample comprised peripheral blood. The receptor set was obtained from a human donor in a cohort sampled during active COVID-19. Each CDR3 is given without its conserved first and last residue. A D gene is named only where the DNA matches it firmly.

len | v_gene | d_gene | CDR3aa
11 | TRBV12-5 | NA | ASGPPPGETQY
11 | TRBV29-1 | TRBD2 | SALAGGPNEQF
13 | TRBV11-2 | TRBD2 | ASSLLAGAYNEQF
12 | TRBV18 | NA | ASSPPPRGREQF
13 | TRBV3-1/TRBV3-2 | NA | ASSHDLAGQETQY
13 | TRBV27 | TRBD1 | ASSSFGTGGSEQY
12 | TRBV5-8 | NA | ASSLWREREKLF
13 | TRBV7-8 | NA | ASSLGLSSYNEQF
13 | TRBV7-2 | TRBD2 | ASSGTSGRGETQY
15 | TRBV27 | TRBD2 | ASRPGTSGGKYNEQF
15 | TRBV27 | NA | ASKLRAAQGSLYEQY
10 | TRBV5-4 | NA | ASSLDEGTQY
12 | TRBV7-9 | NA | ASSPLAVLTEAF
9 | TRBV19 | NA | ASSIGGGYT
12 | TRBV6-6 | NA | ASSYSQDHYGYT
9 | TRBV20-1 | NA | SVGGRVTQY
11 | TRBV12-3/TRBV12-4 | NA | ASGGGADTEAF
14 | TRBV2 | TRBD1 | ASSEAPRGSNQPQH
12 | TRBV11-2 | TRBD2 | ASSFLAETDTQY
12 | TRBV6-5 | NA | ASRAPLRWNIQY
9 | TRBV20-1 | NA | SAQNQETQY
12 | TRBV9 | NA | ASSVALATDTQY
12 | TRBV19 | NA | ASSIDRVNTEAF
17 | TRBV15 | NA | ATSRELPGLGVDNQPQH
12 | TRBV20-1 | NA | SASFGSSGNTIY
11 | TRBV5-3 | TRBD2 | ARRNGGADTQY
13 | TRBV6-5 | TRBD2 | ASSYREGDTGELF
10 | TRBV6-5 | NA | ASGRGTDTQY
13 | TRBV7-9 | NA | ASRKTRTGGTEAF
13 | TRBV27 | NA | ASSLSWQGPREQY
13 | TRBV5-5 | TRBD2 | ASSPAGNSYNEQF
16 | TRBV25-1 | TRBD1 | ASSRREYRGRPYNEQF
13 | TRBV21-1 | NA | ASSKRDRGNTEAF
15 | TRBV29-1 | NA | SVEDQGGGAYTDTQY
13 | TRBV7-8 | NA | ASSLREVPYNEQF
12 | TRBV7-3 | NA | ASSLRGRGTEAF
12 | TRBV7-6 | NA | ASSLGPTGNTIY
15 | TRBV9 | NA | ASSVGSPSGGTHGYT
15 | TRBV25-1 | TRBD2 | ASSNGLAGGQTGELF
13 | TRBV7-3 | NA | ASNPQQAHGEKLF
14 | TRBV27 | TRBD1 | ASSIGTGLGTDTQY
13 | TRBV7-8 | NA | ASSRPAGRAETQY
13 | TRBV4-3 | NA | ASSQETGYQETQY
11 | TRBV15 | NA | ATSRDSVEKLF
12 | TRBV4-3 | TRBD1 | ASSIDRGYTEAF
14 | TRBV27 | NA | ASSLSGQGGSYEQY
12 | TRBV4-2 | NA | ASSQAGGTYGYT
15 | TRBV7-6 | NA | ASSRSPVTGPNYGYT
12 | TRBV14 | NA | ASSRIDEDTEAF
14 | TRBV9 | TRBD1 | ASSVFPGQGNNEQF
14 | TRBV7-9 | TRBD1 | ASSLPGQAGANVLT
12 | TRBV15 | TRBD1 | ATSREGQGGGYT
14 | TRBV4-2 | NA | ASSQDYGGAAYGYT